Here is one T cell receptor beta chain with its context. In its sample, this clone was seen once. Its antigen target is currently unknown. There are no base qualities to consult, and no much larger clone falls within one base. The CDR3 regions of human TCRbeta chains were subjected to immunosequencing. As for how the authors treated the data: Repertoire TCRs were checked for matches against a reference library of SARS-CoV-2-specific TCRs that had been generated using the MIRA antigen-specificity platform. Breadth was defined as the fraction of unique TCRs that were SARS-CoV-2-associated. Depth was defined as the fraction of total T cells that were SARS-CoV-2-associated. Using the MIRA data, each spike-specific TCR was assigned both to the spike region to which the TCR was reactive and to a CD4 or CD8 class. Log10-transformed breadth and depth values were compared by one-way ANOVA with Sidak's multiple comparisons tests. TCRdb holds this immuneACCESS table with in-frame rearrangements only. Some clones are missing; in checked studies, unresolved V genes explain under half, and the rest has no known cause. From that table come the V and J calls and clone size; the DNA was used to work out D and trimming. A total of about 150,000 clones appear in this sample, about 90% of them only once. The leading ten clones occupy about 3.8% of the sample.

This sample stems from a study of T cell responses to AZD1222 COVID-19 vaccine (dated by TCRdb to the early 2020s). For the study in its entirety: TCR sequencing covered 233 trial participants: nearly 210 given two doses of AZD1222 and 26 given two doses of MenACWY control vaccine. Trial participants were enrolled by age into subgroups of 18-55, 56-69 and 70-plus years, and around 150, 29 and 61 TCR-sequenced participants, respectively, were included in these subgroups.

Paper-wide results and their limitations: Reportedly, close to half of the unique spike-specific TCRs recognized epitopes lying outside the regions that are mutated in the B.1.351 and B.1.1.7 variants. Because no day 14 peak-response samples were available, repertoires were characterized only after the peak T cell response. Spike-specific TCR breadth and depth rose significantly after two AZD1222 doses compared with day 0 and with MenACWY recipients. In the small 56-69-year group, the increase in depth fell short of significance, most likely because of low power. Participants were mostly white British and included more females than males, and it was suggested by the authors that clonal diversity may have been underestimated. Vaccine-associated CD4 TCRs spanned the whole spike protein, with dominant responses in regions 160-218 and 743-854. Conclusions about previously exposed vaccinees are limited because only six or seven AZD1222 recipients were SARS-CoV-2 seropositive at baseline.

The CDR3 runs 14 residues from the cysteine to the phenylalanine. The only DNA kept is the CDR3, 42 bases in frame from the first base. CDR1 SGDLS and CDR2 YYNGEE are derived from the germline V gene. V is pared back by 2 bases and J by 8 bases, with 11 bases lying between the germline termini. This specimen's time point label, per the study, means: about 28 days (+/-7) after the second vaccine dose. AZD1222 recipients with second doses at about 4 weeks or about 12 weeks were pooled, because spike-specific TCR depth and breadth did not differ between schedules. Vaccinee samples were obtained from the UK trials COV001 and COV002, which included a single-blind randomized controlled phase 2/3 trial of AZD1222 (ChAdOx1 nCoV-19) in healthy adults. For TCRbeta chain sequencing, PBMC samples were collected from trial participants at day 0 and at day 28 after the second dose.

The chain joins TRBV9 to TRBJ1-6; TRBD1 is a possible D gene, resting on 6 matching bases. The sequences come from peripheral blood, collected 28 days after the second AZD1222 dose. The TCR was taken from an adult who received the AZD1222 COVID-19 vaccine. This receptor carries the CDR3 CASSVTAGDSPLHF. Here is the DNA: TGTGCCAGCAGCGTTACGGCAGGGGATTCACCCCTCCACTTT.